The clone carrying this T cell receptor beta chain was observed many times. Combining a sample-barcoded 5' primer with a J-beta primer mix, a second PCR ran for about 7 to 11 cycles. TCRdb itself ran the 5' RACE reads through MiXCR, one entry per CDR3 protein. This sample has 800,000 to 1,000,000 distinct CDR3 sequences, with roughly 48% found just once. Germline V lookup: CDR1 SGHKS, CDR2 YYEKEE (reference sequence). The CDR3 totals 14 residues. The V and J ends lost 0 bases and 8 bases respectively, with 11 bases between them. This specimen comes from a study of blood T cells in healthy people across ages.

The rearrangement joins TRBV5-5 to TRBJ1-4; D gene unclear. This clonotype originated in a man in his thirties or forties in good health. The sample consisted of blood. CDR3 protein: CASSLVPGDEKLFF. CDR3 nucleotide sequence: TGTGCCAGCAGCTTGGTTCCAGGAGACGAAAAACTGTTTTTT.